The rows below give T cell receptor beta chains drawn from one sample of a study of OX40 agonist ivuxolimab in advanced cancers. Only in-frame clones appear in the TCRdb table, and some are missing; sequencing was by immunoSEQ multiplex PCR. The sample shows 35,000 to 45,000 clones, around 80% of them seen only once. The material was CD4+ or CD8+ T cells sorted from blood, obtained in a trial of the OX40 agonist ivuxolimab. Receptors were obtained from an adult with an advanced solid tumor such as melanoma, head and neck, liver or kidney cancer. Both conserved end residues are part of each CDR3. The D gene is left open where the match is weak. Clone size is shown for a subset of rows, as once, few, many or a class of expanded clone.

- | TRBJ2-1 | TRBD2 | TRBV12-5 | TGTGCTAGTGGTTTGCAGACTAGCGGGAGGAATGAGCAGTTCTTC | CASGLQTSGRNEQFF
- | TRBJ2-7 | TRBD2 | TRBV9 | TGTGCCAGCAGCGTCAGGCCGGGAGGGGTTCACGAGCAGTACTTC | CASSVRPGGVHEQYF
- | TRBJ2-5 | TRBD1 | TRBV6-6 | TGTGCCAGCAGTACGGGACAGCTCCAAGAGACCCAGTACTTC | CASSTGQLQETQYF
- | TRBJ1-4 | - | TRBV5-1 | TGCGCCAGCAGGGGGGGGGCCGTATCGACTAATGAAAAACTGTTTTTT | CASRGGAVSTNEKLFF
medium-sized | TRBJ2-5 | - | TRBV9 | TGTGCCAGCAGCGTCGGGACGGCTCAAGAGACCCAGTACTTC | CASSVGTAQETQYF
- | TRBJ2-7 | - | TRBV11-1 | TGTGCCAGCAGCTCTCCGGGACATCAATACGAGCAGTACTTC | CASSSPGHQYEQYF
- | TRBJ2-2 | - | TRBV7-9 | TGTGCCAGCAGTGCCCTATCGGGCACCCGTTTT | CASSALSGTRF
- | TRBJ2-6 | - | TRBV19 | TGTGCCAGTAAGATCTCTGGGGCCAACGTCCTGACTTTC | CASKISGANVLTF
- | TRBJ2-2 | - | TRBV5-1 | TGCGCCAGCAGCTTGTCATTAGGTTACACCGGGGAGCTGTTTTTT | CASSLSLGYTGELFF
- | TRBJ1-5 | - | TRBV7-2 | TGTGCCAGCAGCCGGGACAACAATCAGCCCCAGCATTTT | CASSRDNNQPQHF
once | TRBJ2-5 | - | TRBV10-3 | TGTGCCATCAGTGGGGGTGTTGGGGAGGAGACCCAGTACTTC | CAISGGVGEETQYF
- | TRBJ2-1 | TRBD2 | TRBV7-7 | TGTGCTAGCAGCCCACAGACTAGCGGGAGACTGTACAATGAGCAGTTCTTC | CASSPQTSGRLYNEQFF
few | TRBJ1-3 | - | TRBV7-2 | TGTGCCAGCAGCTTAGGTCGGGGTGACACCATATATTTT | CASSLGRGDTIYF
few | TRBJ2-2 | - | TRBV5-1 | TGCGCCAGCAGCTTGGCCGATAACACGGGCACCGGGGAGCTGTTTTTT | CASSLADNTGTGELFF
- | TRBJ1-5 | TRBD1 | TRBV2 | TGTGCCAGCAGTGGGGGACAGGGGGCAAGGCAGCCCCAGCATTTT | CASSGGQGARQPQHF
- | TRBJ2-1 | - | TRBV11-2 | TGTGCCAGCAGCTTACGGGCAGGGTTTTACAATGAGCAGTTCTTC | CASSLRAGFYNEQFF
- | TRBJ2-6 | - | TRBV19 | TGTGCCAGTAGCAACCCGGTAGGGACATTCAACGTCCTGACTTTC | CASSNPVGTFNVLTF
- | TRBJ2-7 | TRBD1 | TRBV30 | TGTGCCTGGAGTGTAACAGGGGGTTCCGAGCAGTACTTC | CAWSVTGGSEQYF
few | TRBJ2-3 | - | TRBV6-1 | TGTGCCAGCAGTGTTCAAGGGACGTTCACCACAGATACGCAGTATTTT | CASSVQGTFTTDTQYF
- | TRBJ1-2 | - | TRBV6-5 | TGTGCCAGCAGTTACCGGGGTGGCTATGGCTACACCTTC | CASSYRGGYGYTF
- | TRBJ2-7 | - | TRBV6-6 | TGTGCCAGCAGTTACTCGTTTCTGGAGGGATCCGAGCAGTACTTC | CASSYSFLEGSEQYF
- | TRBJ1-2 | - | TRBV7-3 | TGTGCCAGCAGCTTAATAGCGGGGGTTGAGGATGGCTACACCTTC | CASSLIAGVEDGYTF
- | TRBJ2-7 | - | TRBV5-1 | TGCGCCAGCAGTGCTGAAGGGTACGAGCAGTACTTC | CASSAEGYEQYF
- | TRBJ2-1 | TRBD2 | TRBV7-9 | TGTGCCAGCAGCGCCACTAGCGGGAACGCTGGCTCCTACAATGAGCAGTTCTTC | CASSATSGNAGSYNEQFF
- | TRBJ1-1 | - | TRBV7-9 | TGTGCCAGCAGCAATATAATGAACACTGAAGCTTTCTTT | CASSNIMNTEAFF
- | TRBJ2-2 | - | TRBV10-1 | TGCGCCAGCAGTGTGGGCAGCAACACCGGGGAGCTGTTTTTT | CASSVGSNTGELFF
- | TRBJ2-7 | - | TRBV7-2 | TGTGCCAGCAGCTCCAGCCAGGTCGAGCAGTACTTC | CASSSSQVEQYF
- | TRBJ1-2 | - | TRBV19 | TGTGCCAGTAGTAGGGGTGAAGGTGCCCCCTATGGCTACACCTTC | CASSRGEGAPYGYTF
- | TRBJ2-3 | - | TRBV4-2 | TGTGCCAGCAGCCAGGACTTCACAGATACGCAGTATTTT | CASSQDFTDTQYF
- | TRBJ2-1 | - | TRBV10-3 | TGTGCCATCAGGGGAGGATGGGACAATGAGCAGTTCTTC | CAIRGGWDNEQFF